The TCR beta chain described here comes from a study of blood T cell repertoires in COVID-19. The germline gives CDR1 MNHNY, CDR2 SVGAGI (reference sequence). The CDR3 contains 16 residues. V lost 8 bases to trimming and J lost 5 bases, with 21 bases between them. Measured with immunoSEQ multiplex PCR; TCRdb has only the in-frame clones, and not every one. This table has over 150,000 clones, about 86% appearing once. The chain carries TRBV6-6 and TRBJ2-2, with a possible D match to TRBD1 (7 bases). The sequenced sample was peripheral blood. This TCR came from a man aged 50 to 60 with active or convalescent COVID-19. The CDR3: CASLGRKGAGTGELFF. The CDR3 bases are TGTGCCAGCCTGGGACGGAAGGGGGCGGGGACCGGGGAGCTGTTTTTT.